These 8 T cell receptor beta chains originate from one sample sequenced in a study of T cell responses to AZD1222 COVID-19 vaccine. The protocol was immunoSEQ multiplex PCR, while the TCRdb copy is restricted to in-frame clones and leaves out a portion. The table records about 35,000 clones, roughly 90% of them present only once. Sequencing was performed on peripheral blood, taken on day 0 of AZD1222 vaccination. Source of these receptors: an adult in good health.

The chain recombines TRBV7-9 with TRBJ2-4; 7 positions agree with TRBD1. Germline values: CDR1 SEHNR, CDR2 FQNEAQ (reference sequence). The trim removed 2 bases at V and 11 bases at J, leaving 15 bases unmatched. The CDR3 spans 16 residues. The CDR3 DNA reads TGTGCCAGCAGCTTACCTCCCGGGACCAACAGGGGCCTTCAGTACTTC. Protein product: CASSLPPGTNRGLQYF. Supplemented by reference TRBV7-9 and TRBJ2-4, the full variable domain reads DTGVSQNPRHKITKRGQNVTFRCDPISEHNRLYWYRQTLGQGPEFLTYFQNEAQLEKSRLLSDRFSAERPKGSFSTLEIQRTEQGDSAMYLCASSLPPGTNRGLQYFGAGTRLSVL.

This chain links TRBV15 with TRBJ2-2, with 8 nucleotides matching TRBD2. V shed 0 bases and J 3 bases; nucleotides not matched to a gene: 6. The CDR3 contains 17 residues. Germline loops: CDR1 LNHNV, CDR2 YYDKDF (reference sequence). CDR3 DNA sequence: TGTGCCACCAGCAGAGATTTGGCTAGCGGGCACACCGGGGAGCTGTTTTTT. It yields the protein CATSRDLASGHTGELFF. Using reference TRBV15 and TRBJ2-2 for the parts outside the CDR3, the full variable domain is DAMVIQNPRYQVTQFGKPVTLSCSQTLNHNVMYWYQQKSSQAPKLLFHYYDKDFNNEADTPDNFQSRRPNTSFCFLDIRSPGLGDTAMYLCATSRDLASGHTGELFFGEGSRLTVL.

The chain uses TRBV27 and TRBJ2-7, with 7 bases identical to TRBD1. The CDR3 extends over 16 amino acids. Germline CDR1 is MNHEY and CDR2 is SMNVEV (reference sequence). The V and J ends lost 4 bases and 7 bases, in that order; junction bases with no gene match: 16. CDR3 in amino acids: CASSSLTGRVGKEQYF. The CDR3 region has the DNA TGTGCCAGCAGTTCTCTGACAGGGCGGGTTGGGAAAGAGCAGTACTTC.

This sequence joins TRBV24-1 and TRBJ1-3; TRBD1 might be the D (5 bases). V was shortened by 4 bases and J by 0 bases, with 9 bases between the two germline ends. CDR1 is KGHDR, CDR2 SFDVKD, per germline. The CDR3 runs 15 residues. This CDR3 reads CATSESGGSGNTIYF. In DNA, the CDR3 is TGTGCCACCAGTGAGTCCGGGGGCTCTGGAAACACCATATATTTT.

The chain has TRBV29-1 and TRBJ2-1, with unresolved D. Germline CDR1 and CDR2: SQVTM and ANQGSEA. The CDR3 is made up of 16 amino acids. With 0 bases removed from V and 0 bases from J, the gap between germline ends came to 12 bases. The CDR3 DNA reads as TGCAGCGTTGAAGATCCGGGCAGGAGCTCCTACAATGAGCAGTTCTTC. This gives the protein CSVEDPGRSSYNEQFF.

This clone was detected only a few times. The CDR3 sequence is CASTGGVINEQFF. The CDR3 DNA reads TGTGCCAGCACGGGCGGGGTGATAAATGAGCAGTTCTTC. This chain links TRBV6-5 with TRBJ2-1, with D possibly being TRBD2 (6 bases). The germline V and J ends were trimmed by 7 bases and 7 bases, with 14 bases remaining between them. CDR3 length: 13 amino acids. Germline assignment: CDR1 MNHEY and CDR2 SVGAGI.

CDR3 region: CASSRGGPGVNSPLHF. CDR3 DNA sequence: TGTGCCAGCAGCCGCGGGGGACCAGGGGTAAATTCACCCCTCCACTTT. V and J are TRBV5-4 and TRBJ1-6, with a weak D call TRBD1 (6 bases). V gave up 4 bases and J gave up 7 bases, with 18 bases separating them. The CDR3 runs to 16 residues. Germline V lookup: CDR1 SGHNT, CDR2 YYREEE (reference sequence). The whole variable domain, filled in from reference TRBV5-4 and TRBJ1-6, reads ETGVTQSPTHLIKTRGQQVTLRCSSQSGHNTVSWYQQALGQGPQFIFQYYREEENGRGNFPPRFSGLQFPNYSSELNVNALELDDSALYLCASSRGGPGVNSPLHFGNGTRLTVT.

The V call is TRBV12-3 or TRBV12-4, the J call TRBJ1-4; D not certain. Trimming took 6 bases from V and 5 from J, leaving 4 bases between them. The CDR3 consists of 11 residues. The chain's CDR3 is CASRLNEKLFF. Written as DNA, the CDR3 is TGTGCCAGCAGGCTGAATGAAAAACTGTTTTTT.